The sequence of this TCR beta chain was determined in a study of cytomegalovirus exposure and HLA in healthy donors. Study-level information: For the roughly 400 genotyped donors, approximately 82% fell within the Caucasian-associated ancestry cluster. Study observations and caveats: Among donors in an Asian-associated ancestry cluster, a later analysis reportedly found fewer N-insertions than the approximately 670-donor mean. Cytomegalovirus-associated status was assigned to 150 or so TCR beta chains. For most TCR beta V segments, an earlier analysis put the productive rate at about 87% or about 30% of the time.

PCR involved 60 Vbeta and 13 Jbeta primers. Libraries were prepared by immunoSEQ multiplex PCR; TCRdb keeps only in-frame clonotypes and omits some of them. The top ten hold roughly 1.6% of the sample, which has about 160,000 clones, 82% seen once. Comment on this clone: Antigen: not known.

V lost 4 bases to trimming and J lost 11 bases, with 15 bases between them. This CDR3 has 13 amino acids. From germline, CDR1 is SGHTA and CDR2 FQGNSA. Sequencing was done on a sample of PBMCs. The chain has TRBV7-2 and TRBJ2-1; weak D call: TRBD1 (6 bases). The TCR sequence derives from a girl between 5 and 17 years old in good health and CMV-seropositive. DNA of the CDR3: TGTGCCAGCAGCTCAAACTACAGGGAAAAGCAGTTCTTC. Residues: CASSSNYREKQFF.